Below, 25 T cell receptor beta chains from the same sample are listed, as sequenced in a study of T cell responses to AZD1222 COVID-19 vaccine. Generated by immunoSEQ multiplex PCR, the TCRdb table keeps only in-frame clones and is missing some. This repertoire shows about 79,000 clones, around 80% found once; its top ten account for approximately 22%. The sequencing used peripheral blood, collected on day 0 of AZD1222 vaccination. The receptors derive from an adult in good health.

V is TRBV6-2 or TRBV6-3 and J is TRBJ2-1; no reliable D call. Germline CDR1 is MNHEY and CDR2 is SVGEGT. Trimming left V 5 bases short and J 7 bases short, with 15 bases between. The CDR3 runs 14 residues. The DNA for the CDR3 is TGTGCCAGCAGTCCCTCTTGGGGTCGTAATGAGCAGTTCTTC. Its protein is CASSPSWGRNEQFF.

The chain has TRBV5-1 and TRBJ2-7, with D unresolved. Germline CDR1 and CDR2: SGHRS and YFSETQ. V was trimmed by 0 bases and J by 0 bases, leaving 10 bases between them. The CDR3 spans 15 residues. Written as DNA, the CDR3 is TGCGCCAGCAGCTTGGCGGCCAGCAGCTCCTACGAGCAGTACTTC. This sequence encodes CASSLAASSSYEQYF.

This chain links TRBV14 with TRBJ2-2; possibly TRBD1 for D (5 bases). Germline CDR1 SGHDN, CDR2 FVKESK. The CDR3 contains 14 residues. V lost 2 bases, J lost 6 bases, and 10 bases lay in between. CDR3 amino acids: CASSQKGAPGELFF. The CDR3 coding sequence is TGTGCCAGCAGCCAAAAAGGGGCGCCCGGGGAGCTGTTTTTT.

CDR3 nucleotide sequence: TGTGCCAGCGGGGGACAGGGGGCTAGCTACACCTTC. Protein sequence: CASGGQGASYTF. The chain employs TRBV6-5 and TRBJ1-2; 12 nucleotides agree with TRBD1. Looked up from germline, CDR1 is MNHEY and CDR2 is SVGAGI. V lost 8 bases and J lost 9; bases outside the gene matches: 4. The CDR3 totals 12 residues.

CDR3 sequence (DNA): TGTGCCAGCAGCTTATCTCAGGGGCTCTATGGCTACACCTTC. This encodes CASSLSQGLYGYTF. The gene calls are TRBV7-2 and TRBJ1-2; TRBD1 is a possible D gene (6 bases). CDR1 is SGHTA and CDR2 is FQGNSA in the germline V gene. V lost 2 bases to trimming and J lost 4 bases, with 11 bases between them. CDR3 length equals 14 residues.

CDR3 residues: CASSFLPTYEQYF. In DNA form, the CDR3 reads TGTGCCAGCAGTTTCCTCCCAACCTACGAGCAGTACTTC. This chain joins TRBV6-5 and TRBJ2-7, with D unclear. Trimming removed 4 bases at V and 2 bases at J, with 9 bases between. CDR1 is MNHEY and CDR2 is SVGAGI in the germline V gene. The CDR3 runs to 13 residues.

In this sample, this clone turned up a few times. The V gene is TRBV21-1, the J gene TRBJ2-3; the table assigns TRBD1, which was not confirmed against the DNA. TRBV21-1 is classified as a pseudogene. This CDR3 comprises 15 residues. This chain's CDR3 is CASRYGQGGPDTQYF. Written as DNA, the CDR3 is TGTGCCAGCAGATACGGACAGGGGGGTCCAGATACGCAGTATTTT.

The chain combines TRBV7-2 with TRBJ1-4; D is uncertain. V lost 6 bases and J 10 bases, leaving 15 bases between the germline ends. Germline loops: CDR1 SGHTA, CDR2 FQGNSA. The CDR3 loop spans 13 amino acids. CDR3 bases: TGTGCCAGCAGGGGAAGCGGATCAGCAAAACTGTTTTTT. This translates into CASRGSGSAKLFF.

The chain combines TRBV7-6 with TRBJ1-4; D is unresolved. The CDR3 runs to 16 residues. The germline V gene encodes CDR1 SGHVS and CDR2 FNYEAQ. The V and J ends lost 1 base and 0 bases respectively, with 9 bases between them. CDR3 DNA sequence: TGTGCCAGCAGCTTAGTCGGAGGAGCAACTAATGAAAAACTGTTTTTT. Protein product: CASSLVGGATNEKLFF.

The J gene is TRBJ2-1, the V gene TRBV14, with TRBD2 identical over 10 bases. Germline V gene lookup returns CDR1 SGHDN and CDR2 FVKESK. J lost 3 bases, V lost 0 bases, and 8 bases had no gene match. The CDR3 totals 18 residues. The CDR3 DNA reads TGTGCCAGCAGCCAAGACCGATCTAGCGGGAGTTTCTACAATGAGCAGTTCTTC. Translation gives CASSQDRSSGSFYNEQFF. Based on the CDR3 plus reference TRBV14 and TRBJ2-1, the full variable domain is EAGVTQFPSHSVIEKGQTVTLRCDPISGHDNLYWYRRVMGKEIKFLLHFVKESKQDESGMPNNRFLAERTGGTYSTLKVQPAELEDSGVYFCASSQDRSSGSFYNEQFFGPGTRLTVL.

In this sample, this clone turned up once. The rearrangement links TRBV4-1 to TRBJ1-4; the D gene is possibly TRBD1 (6 bases). This CDR3 comprises 16 residues. In germline, CDR1 is MGHRA, CDR2 YSYEKL. V was shortened by 0 bases and J by 10 bases, with 18 bases between the two germline ends. DNA of the CDR3: TGCGCCAGCAGCCAAGATAATGGGGGGCCTTTGGGAAAACTGTTTTTT. Translating gives CASSQDNGGPLGKLFF.

In this sample, this clone turned up once. The chain is built from TRBV2 and TRBJ2-7; TRBD1 might be the D (5 bases). The length of the CDR3 is 12 residues. Germline V lookup: CDR1 SNHLY, CDR2 FYNNEI. V shed 6 bases and J shed 2 bases, with 8 bases lying between them. CDR3 sequence: CASRQGTYEQYF. The DNA for the CDR3 is TGTGCCAGCAGGCAGGGAACCTACGAGCAGTACTTC.

V and J are TRBV10-3 and TRBJ2-1; a possible D gene is TRBD2 (6 bases). Trimming stripped 5 bases from V and 6 bases from J, with 14 bases between. The CDR3 totals 14 residues. CDR1 ENHRY and CDR2 SYGVKD come from the germline V gene. CDR3 sequence: CAISSWDSVNEQFF. As DNA, the CDR3 is TGTGCCATCAGTTCTTGGGACTCCGTCAATGAGCAGTTCTTC.

The CDR3 is CASSERGVQFSYNSPLHF. The CDR3, as DNA: TGTGCCAGCAGTGAAAGGGGAGTTCAGTTCTCCTATAATTCACCCCTCCACTTT. The J gene is TRBJ1-6, the V gene TRBV2, with D possibly matching TRBD1 (5 bases). Germline CDR1 SNHLY, CDR2 FYNNEI. With 2 bases removed from V and 0 bases from J, the gap between germline ends came to 14 bases. The CDR3 runs 18 residues. Filled out from reference TRBV2 and TRBJ1-6, the complete variable domain reads EPEVTQTPSHQVTQMGQEVILRCVPISNHLYFYWYRQILGQKVEFLVSFYNNEISEKSEIFDDQFSVERPDGSNFTLKIRSTKLEDSAMYFCASSERGVQFSYNSPLHFGNGTRLTVT.

This clone has only one observation. The rearrangement joins TRBV5-6 to TRBJ1-2; D remains ambiguous. The germline V and J ends were trimmed by 0 bases and 4 bases, with 7 bases remaining between them. The CDR3 is 13 residues long. Germline loops: CDR1 SGHDT, CDR2 YYEEEE. The CDR3 is CASSLDSPYGYTF. In DNA, the CDR3 is TGTGCCAGCAGCTTGGACAGCCCCTATGGCTACACCTTC. The full variable domain, completed using reference TRBV5-6 and TRBJ1-2, is DAGVTQSPTHLIKTRGQQVTLRCSPKSGHDTVSWYQQALGQGPQFIFQYYEEEERQRGNFPDRFSGHQFPNYSSELNVNALLLGDSALYLCASSLDSPYGYTFGSGTRLTVV.

The chain links TRBV28 to TRBJ1-3, with 9 positions matching TRBD1. CDR1 and CDR2 from the germline V gene are MDHEN and SYDVKM. Trimming at V came to 5 bases and at J to 2 bases, leaving 1 base not matched to a gene. The length of the CDR3 is 14 residues. The DNA of the CDR3 is TGTGCCAGCAGTCGGGACAGGGCTGGAAACACCATATATTTT. It encodes CASSRDRAGNTIYF.

The chain employs TRBV3-1 (or the pseudogene TRBV3-2) and TRBJ1-1; no clear D gene. From germline, CDR1 is LGHDT and CDR2 YNNKEL (reference sequence). V shed 0 bases and J shed 6 bases, with 8 bases lying between them. This CDR3 contains 13 residues. The CDR3 sequence: CASSQEVGPEAFF. The CDR3 DNA is TGTGCCAGCAGCCAAGAAGTAGGTCCTGAAGCTTTCTTT.

A few counts support this clone. This chain links TRBV7-8 with TRBJ1-3; tentatively, D is TRBD1 (6 bases). Trimming took 5 bases from V and 0 from J, leaving 8 bases between them. CDR1 and CDR2 (germline): SGHVS, FQNEAQ. This CDR3 contains 14 residues. The CDR3: CASSRDISGNTIYF. CDR3 DNA sequence: TGTGCCAGCAGCCGGGACATCTCTGGAAACACCATATATTTT.

The chain combines TRBV7-8 with TRBJ1-4, with 8 positions matching TRBD1. CDR1 and CDR2 (germline): SGHVS, FQNEAQ. The CDR3 spans 18 residues. J was trimmed by 3 bases and V by 2 bases; bases with no gene match: 11. In DNA form, the CDR3 reads TGTGCCAGCAGCTTACGGACAGGGAGGATAGTTGCTAATGAAAAACTGTTTTTT. Amino acid sequence: CASSLRTGRIVANEKLFF.

The chain joins TRBV7-9 to TRBJ2-2; 11 bases agree with TRBD2. Germline CDR1 SEHNR, CDR2 FQNEAQ (reference sequence). Trimming cost V 5 bases and J 4 bases; bases outside gene matches: 6. The CDR3 sequence is 16 residues long. CDR3 amino acids: CASSVTSGIGTGELFF. CDR3 bases: TGTGCCAGCAGCGTGACTAGCGGGATTGGCACCGGGGAGCTGTTTTTT.

This chain's CDR3 is CASSIGSAGASTDTQYF. The CDR3, as DNA: TGTGCCAGTAGTATAGGTTCAGCGGGGGCTAGCACAGATACGCAGTATTTT. The chain has TRBV19 and TRBJ2-3, with TRBD2 matching 8 bases. The length of the CDR3 is 17 residues. Trimming took 1 base from V and 0 from J; bases not matched to a gene: 6. Germline V gene data show CDR1 as LNHDA and CDR2 as SQIVND (reference sequence).

This chain connects TRBV12-3 or TRBV12-4 to TRBJ1-1; D is ambiguous. The CDR3 runs 13 residues. Trimming left V 6 bases short and J 0 bases short, with 8 bases between. The DNA of the CDR3 is TGTGCCAGCAGGAGAACCATGAACACTGAAGCTTTCTTT. Amino acids: CASRRTMNTEAFF.

This rearrangement joins TRBV19 to TRBJ2-1; D might be TRBD2 (6 bases). CDR1 is LNHDA, CDR2 SQIVND, per germline (reference sequence). The ends were cut back, 6 bases at V and 4 bases at J, with 7 bases in the middle. The CDR3 has 12 residues. The CDR3 DNA reads as TGTGCCAGTAGCGGGAGTTACAATGAGCAGTTCTTC. Translation: CASSGSYNEQFF.

The chain has TRBV7-8 and TRBJ2-7, with D tentatively TRBD2 (6 bases). V lost 4 bases, J lost 2 bases, and 12 bases lay in between. There are 14 residues in the CDR3. Germline CDR1 SGHVS, CDR2 FQNEAQ. CDR3 bases: TGTGCCAGCAGCTATTCCCCGGGGGCCTACGAGCAGTACTTC. Amino acid sequence: CASSYSPGAYEQYF.

This clone has only a few counts. This chain's CDR3 is CASSPQARFRGSPLHF. DNA for the CDR3: TGTGCCAGCAGTCCACAGGCCCGGTTTCGTGGTTCACCCCTCCACTTT. The chain couples TRBV28 to TRBJ1-6, with a tentative D call TRBD1 (5 bases). V was cut by 5 bases and J by 9 bases, with 20 bases left in between. The germline V gene encodes CDR1 MDHEN and CDR2 SYDVKM. CDR3 size: 16 residues.